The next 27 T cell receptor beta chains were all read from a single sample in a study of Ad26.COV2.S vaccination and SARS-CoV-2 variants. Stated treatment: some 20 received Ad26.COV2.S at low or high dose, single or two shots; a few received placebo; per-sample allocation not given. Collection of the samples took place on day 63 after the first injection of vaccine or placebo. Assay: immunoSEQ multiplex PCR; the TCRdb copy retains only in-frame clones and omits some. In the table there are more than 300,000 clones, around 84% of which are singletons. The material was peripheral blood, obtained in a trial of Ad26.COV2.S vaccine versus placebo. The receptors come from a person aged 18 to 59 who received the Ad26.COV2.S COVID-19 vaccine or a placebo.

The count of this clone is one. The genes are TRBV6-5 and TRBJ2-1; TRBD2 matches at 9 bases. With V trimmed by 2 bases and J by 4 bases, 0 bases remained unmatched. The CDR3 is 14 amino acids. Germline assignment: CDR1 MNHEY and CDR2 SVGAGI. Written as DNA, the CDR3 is TGTGCCAGCAGTTACACTAGCGGGTACAATGAGCAGTTCTTC. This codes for CASSYTSGYNEQFF.

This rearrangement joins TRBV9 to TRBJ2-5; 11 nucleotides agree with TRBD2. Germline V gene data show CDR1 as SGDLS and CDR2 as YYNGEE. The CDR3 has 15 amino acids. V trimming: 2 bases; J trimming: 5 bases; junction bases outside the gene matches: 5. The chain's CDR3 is CASSVNSGGAETQYF. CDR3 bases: TGTGCCAGCAGCGTTAATAGCGGGGGGGCCGAGACCCAGTACTTC.

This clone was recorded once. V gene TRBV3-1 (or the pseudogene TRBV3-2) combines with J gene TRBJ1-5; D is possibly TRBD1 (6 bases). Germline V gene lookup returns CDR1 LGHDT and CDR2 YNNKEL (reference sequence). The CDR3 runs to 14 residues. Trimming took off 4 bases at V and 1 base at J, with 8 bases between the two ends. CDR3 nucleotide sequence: TGTGCCAGCAGCCCCGGACAGAGCAATCAGCCCCAGCATTTT. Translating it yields CASSPGQSNQPQHF.

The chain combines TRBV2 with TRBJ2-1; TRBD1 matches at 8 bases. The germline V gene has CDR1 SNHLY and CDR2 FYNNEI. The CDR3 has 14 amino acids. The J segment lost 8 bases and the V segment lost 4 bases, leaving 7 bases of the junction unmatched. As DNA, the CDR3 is TGTGCCAGCAGTGTTTGGCAGGGGGCCGATGAGCAGTTCTTC. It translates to CASSVWQGADEQFF.

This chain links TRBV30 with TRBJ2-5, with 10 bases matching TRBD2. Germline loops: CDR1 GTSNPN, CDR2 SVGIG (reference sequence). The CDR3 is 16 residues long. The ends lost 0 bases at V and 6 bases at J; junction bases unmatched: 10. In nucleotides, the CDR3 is TGTGCCTGGAGTGTACCCAGCGGGGGGGCCGCGAAGACCCAGTACTTC. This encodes CAWSVPSGGAAKTQYF.

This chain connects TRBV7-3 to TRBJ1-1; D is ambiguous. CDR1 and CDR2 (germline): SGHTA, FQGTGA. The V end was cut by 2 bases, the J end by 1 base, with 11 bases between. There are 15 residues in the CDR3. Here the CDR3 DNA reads TGTGCCAGCAGCTTAGGGATTGCGACGAACACTGAAGCTTTCTTT. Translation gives CASSLGIATNTEAFF.

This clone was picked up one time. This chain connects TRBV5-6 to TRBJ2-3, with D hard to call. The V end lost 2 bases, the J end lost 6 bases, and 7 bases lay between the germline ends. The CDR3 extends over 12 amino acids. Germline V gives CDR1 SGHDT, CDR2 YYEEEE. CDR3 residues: CASSLVRDTQYF. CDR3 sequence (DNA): TGTGCCAGCAGCTTAGTTCGGGATACGCAGTATTTT.

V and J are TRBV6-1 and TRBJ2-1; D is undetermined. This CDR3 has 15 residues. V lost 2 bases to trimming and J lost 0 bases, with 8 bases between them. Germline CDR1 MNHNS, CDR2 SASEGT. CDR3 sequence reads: CASSESVRSYNEQFF. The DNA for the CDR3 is TGTGCCAGCAGTGAATCAGTCCGCTCCTACAATGAGCAGTTCTTC.

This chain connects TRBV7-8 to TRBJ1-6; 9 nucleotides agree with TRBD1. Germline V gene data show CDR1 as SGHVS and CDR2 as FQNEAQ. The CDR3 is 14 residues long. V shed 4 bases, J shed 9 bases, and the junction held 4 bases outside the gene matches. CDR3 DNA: TGTGCCAGCAGCTCCGGGACAGGGTCTTCACCCCTCCACTTT. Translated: CASSSGTGSSPLHF.

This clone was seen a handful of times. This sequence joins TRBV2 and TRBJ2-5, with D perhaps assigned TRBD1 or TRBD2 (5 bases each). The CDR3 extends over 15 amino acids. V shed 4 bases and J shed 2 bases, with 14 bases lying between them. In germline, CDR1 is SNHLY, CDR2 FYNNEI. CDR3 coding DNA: TGTGCCAGCAGTGTTCCAAGGGGAGTACAAGAGACCCAGTACTTC. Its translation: CASSVPRGVQETQYF.

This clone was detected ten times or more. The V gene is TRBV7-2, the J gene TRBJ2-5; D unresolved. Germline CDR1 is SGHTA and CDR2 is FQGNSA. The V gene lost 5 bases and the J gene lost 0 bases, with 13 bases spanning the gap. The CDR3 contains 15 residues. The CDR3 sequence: CASSLTAQDQETQYF. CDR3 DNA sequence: TGTGCCAGCAGCCTTACGGCCCAGGACCAAGAGACCCAGTACTTC.

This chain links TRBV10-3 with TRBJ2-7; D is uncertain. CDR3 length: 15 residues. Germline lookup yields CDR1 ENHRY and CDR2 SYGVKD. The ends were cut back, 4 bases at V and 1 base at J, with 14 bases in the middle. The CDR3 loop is CAISGLAGPSYEQYF. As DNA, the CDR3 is TGTGCCATCAGTGGATTAGCTGGCCCTTCCTACGAGCAGTACTTC.

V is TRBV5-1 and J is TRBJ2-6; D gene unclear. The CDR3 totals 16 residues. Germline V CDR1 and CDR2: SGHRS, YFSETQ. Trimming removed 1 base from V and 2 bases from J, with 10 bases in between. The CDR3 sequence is CASSLLVGTGANVLTF. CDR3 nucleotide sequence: TGCGCCAGCAGCTTGTTAGTGGGGACTGGGGCCAACGTCCTGACTTTC.

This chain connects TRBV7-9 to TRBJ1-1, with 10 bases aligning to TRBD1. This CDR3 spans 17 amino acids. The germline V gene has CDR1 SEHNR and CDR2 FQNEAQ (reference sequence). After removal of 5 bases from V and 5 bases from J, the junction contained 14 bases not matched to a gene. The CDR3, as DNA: TGTGCCAGCAGCCCTCGGACAGGGGGTTTCCGGTGGACTGAAGCTTTCTTT. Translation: CASSPRTGGFRWTEAFF.

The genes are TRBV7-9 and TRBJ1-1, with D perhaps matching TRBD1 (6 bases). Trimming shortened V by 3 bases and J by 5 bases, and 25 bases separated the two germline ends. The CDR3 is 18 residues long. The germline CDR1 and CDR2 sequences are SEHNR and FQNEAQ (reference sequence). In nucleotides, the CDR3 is TGTGCCAGCAGCTTTCCCGTTGGGGGGGCGATGGGTAGGACTGAAGCTTTCTTT. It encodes CASSFPVGGAMGRTEAFF. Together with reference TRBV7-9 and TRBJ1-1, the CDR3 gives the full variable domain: DTGVSQNPRHKITKRGQNVTFRCDPISEHNRLYWYRQTLGQGPEFLTYFQNEAQLEKSRLLSDRFSAERPKGSFSTLEIQRTEQGDSAMYLCASSFPVGGAMGRTEAFFGQGTRLTVV.

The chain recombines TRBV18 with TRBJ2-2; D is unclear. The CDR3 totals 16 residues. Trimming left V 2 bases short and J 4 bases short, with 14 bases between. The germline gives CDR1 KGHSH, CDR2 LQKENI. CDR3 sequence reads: CASSPRAPSSTGELFF. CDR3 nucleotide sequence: TGTGCCAGCTCACCAAGGGCCCCAAGCAGCACCGGGGAGCTGTTTTTT.

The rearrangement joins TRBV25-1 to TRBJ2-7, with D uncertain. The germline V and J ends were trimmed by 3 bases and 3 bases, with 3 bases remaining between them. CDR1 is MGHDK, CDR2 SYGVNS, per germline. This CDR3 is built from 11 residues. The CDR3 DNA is TGTGCCAGCAGTGAGGTCTACGAGCAGTACTTC. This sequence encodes CASSEVYEQYF.

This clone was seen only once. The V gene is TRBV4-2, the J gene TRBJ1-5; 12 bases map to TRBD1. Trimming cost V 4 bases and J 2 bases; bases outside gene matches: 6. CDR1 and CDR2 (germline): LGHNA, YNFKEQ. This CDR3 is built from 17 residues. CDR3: CASSPRDRGLGNQPQHF. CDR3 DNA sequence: TGTGCCAGCAGCCCCCGGGACAGGGGGCTAGGCAATCAGCCCCAGCATTTT.

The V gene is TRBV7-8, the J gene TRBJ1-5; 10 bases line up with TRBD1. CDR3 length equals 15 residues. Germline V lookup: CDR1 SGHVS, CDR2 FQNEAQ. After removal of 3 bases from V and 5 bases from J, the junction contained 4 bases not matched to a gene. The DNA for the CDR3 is TGTGCCAGCAGCTTTAACGACAGGGGGCATCAGCCCCAGCATTTT. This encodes CASSFNDRGHQPQHF.

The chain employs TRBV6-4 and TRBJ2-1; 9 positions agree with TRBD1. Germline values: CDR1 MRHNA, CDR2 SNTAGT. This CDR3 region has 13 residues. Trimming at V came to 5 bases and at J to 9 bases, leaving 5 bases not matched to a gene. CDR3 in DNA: TGTGCCAGCAGTCGAGACAGGGGGGGTGAGCAGTTCTTC. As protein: CASSRDRGGEQFF.

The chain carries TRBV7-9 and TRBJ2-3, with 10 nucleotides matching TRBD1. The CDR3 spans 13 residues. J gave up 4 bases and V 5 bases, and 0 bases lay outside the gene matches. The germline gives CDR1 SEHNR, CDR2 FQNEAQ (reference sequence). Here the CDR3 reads CASSGQGADTQYF. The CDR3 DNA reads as TGTGCCAGCAGCGGACAGGGGGCAGATACGCAGTATTTT.

Here the CDR3 reads CASSPTGVNTEAFF. The CDR3 DNA follows: TGTGCCAGCAGCCCGACAGGGGTGAACACTGAAGCTTTCTTT. This sequence joins TRBV6-5 and TRBJ1-1; 8 bases fit TRBD1. Germline V gives CDR1 MNHEY, CDR2 SVGAGI. This CDR3 has 14 residues. V gave up 6 bases and J gave up 0 bases; unmatched junction bases: 3.

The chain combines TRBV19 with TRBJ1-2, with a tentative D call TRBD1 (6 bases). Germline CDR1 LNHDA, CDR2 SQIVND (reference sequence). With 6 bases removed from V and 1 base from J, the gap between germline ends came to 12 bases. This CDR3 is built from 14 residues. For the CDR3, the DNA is TGTGCCAGTAGGGCCGGGACAAATAACTATGGCTACACCTTC. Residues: CASRAGTNNYGYTF.

DNA for the CDR3: TGCGCCAGCGGACCCGGGGGCTCGACCGGGGAGACCCAGTACTTC. Its translation: CASGPGGSTGETQYF. V is TRBV5-1 and J is TRBJ2-5; D may be TRBD1 or TRBD2 (6 bases each). The CDR3 is 15 residues long. Trimming removed 7 bases at V and 5 bases at J, with 21 bases between. Germline CDR1 and CDR2: SGHRS and YFSETQ.

CDR3 bases: TGTGCGTCGGCCTGGATTACAGGGAGGGGTCATGGCTACACCTTC. Its protein is CASAWITGRGHGYTF. The chain uses TRBV30 and TRBJ1-2, with a weak D call TRBD1 (6 bases). The CDR3 totals 15 residues. Germline V gene sequence: CDR1 GTSNPN, CDR2 SVGIG (reference sequence). Using reference TRBV30 and TRBJ1-2 for the parts outside the CDR3, the full variable domain is SQTIHQWPATLVQPVGSPLSLECTVEGTSNPNLYWYRQAAGRGLQLLFYSVGIGQISSEVPQNLSASRPQDRQFILSSKKLLLSDSGFYLCASAWITGRGHGYTFGSGTRLTVV.

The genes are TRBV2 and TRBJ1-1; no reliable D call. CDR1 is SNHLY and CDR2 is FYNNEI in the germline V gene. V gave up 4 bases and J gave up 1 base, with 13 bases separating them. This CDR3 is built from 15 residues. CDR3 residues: CASSGLPLGNTEAFF. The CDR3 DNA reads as TGTGCCAGCAGTGGGCTCCCACTGGGGAACACTGAAGCTTTCTTT.

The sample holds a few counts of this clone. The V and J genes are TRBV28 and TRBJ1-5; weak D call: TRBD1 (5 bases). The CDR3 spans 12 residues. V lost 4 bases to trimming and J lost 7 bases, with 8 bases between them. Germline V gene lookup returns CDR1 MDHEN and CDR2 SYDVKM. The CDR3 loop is CASSWGDQPQHF. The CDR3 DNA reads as TGTGCCAGCAGTTGGGGGGACCAGCCCCAGCATTTT. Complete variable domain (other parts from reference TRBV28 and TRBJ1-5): DVKVTQSSRYLVKRTGEKVFLECVQDMDHENMFWYRQDPGLGLRLIYFSYDVKMKEKGDIPEGYSVSREKKERFSLILESASTNQTSMYLCASSWGDQPQHFGDGTRLSIL.